This T cell receptor (beta chain) was recovered during a study of blood T cells in healthy people across ages. Study-level findings and limits: Considered underestimates were the diversity estimates obtained from one million T cells. No conclusive comparison of naive versus antigen-experienced cells was possible with unsorted PBMCs.

Every donor contributed around 10 milliliters of peripheral blood by blood draw. Every sample yielded at least 6.5 million isolated PBMCs. For the second PCR, which ran for about 6 to 11 cycles, a sample-barcoded 5' primer and a J-beta primer mix were used. TCRdb reanalysed the 5' RACE reads using MiXCR and keeps one entry per CDR3 protein. Here the sample spans about 800,000 distinct CDR3 sequences, roughly 60% being singletons. This CDR3 has 13 residues. In germline, CDR1 is DFQATT, CDR2 SNEGSKA (reference sequence). V was clipped by 2 bases and J by 3 bases, with 10 bases between them. This clonotype occurred a few times. The target antigen is unknown.

V and J are TRBV20-1 and TRBJ1-2, with D maybe TRBD1 (6 bases). This clonotype originated in a man under 40 in good health. Sequencing used blood. The CDR3 loop is CSARPGADYGYTF. The CDR3 region has the DNA TGCAGTGCTAGACCAGGGGCAGACTATGGCTACACCTTC.